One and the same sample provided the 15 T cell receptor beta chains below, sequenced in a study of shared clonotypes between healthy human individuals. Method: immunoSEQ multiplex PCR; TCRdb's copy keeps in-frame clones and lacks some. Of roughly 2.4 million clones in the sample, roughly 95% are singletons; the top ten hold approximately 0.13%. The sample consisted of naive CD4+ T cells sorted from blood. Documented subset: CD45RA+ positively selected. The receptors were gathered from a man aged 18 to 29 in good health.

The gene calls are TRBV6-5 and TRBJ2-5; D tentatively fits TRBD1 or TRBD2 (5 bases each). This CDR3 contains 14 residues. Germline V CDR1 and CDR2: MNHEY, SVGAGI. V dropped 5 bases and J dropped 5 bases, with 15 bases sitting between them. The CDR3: CASSPGPPGETQYF. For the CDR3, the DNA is TGTGCCAGCAGTCCGGGACCCCCGGGGGAGACCCAGTACTTC.

The CDR3 DNA reads TGCGCCAGCAGCTTCGGCGGGAGGGCCGATACGCAGTATTTT. Amino acid sequence: CASSFGGRADTQYF. The chain joins TRBV5-1 to TRBJ2-3, with 9 positions matching TRBD2. The ends lost 2 bases at V and 6 bases at J; junction bases unmatched: 4. Per germline, CDR1 SGHRS and CDR2 YFSETQ. This CDR3 region has 14 residues. Full variable domain (rest looked up from reference TRBV5-1 and TRBJ2-3): KAGVTQTPRYLIKTRGQQVTLSCSPISGHRSVSWYQQTPGQGLQFLFEYFSETQRNKGNFPGRFSGRQFSNSRSEMNVSTLELGDSALYLCASSFGGRADTQYFGPGTRLTVL.

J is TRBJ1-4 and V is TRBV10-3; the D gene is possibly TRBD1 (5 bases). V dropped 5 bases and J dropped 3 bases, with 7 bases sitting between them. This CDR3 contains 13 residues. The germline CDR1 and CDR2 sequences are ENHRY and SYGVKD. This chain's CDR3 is CAISPQANEKLFF. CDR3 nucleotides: TGTGCCATCAGTCCACAGGCTAATGAAAAACTGTTTTTT.

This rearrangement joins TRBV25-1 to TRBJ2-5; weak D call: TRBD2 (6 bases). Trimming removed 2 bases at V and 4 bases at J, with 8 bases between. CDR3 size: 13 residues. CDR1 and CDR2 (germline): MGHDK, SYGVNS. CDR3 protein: CASSETGRETQYF. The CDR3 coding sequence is TGTGCCAGCAGTGAAACCGGGAGAGAGACCCAGTACTTC.

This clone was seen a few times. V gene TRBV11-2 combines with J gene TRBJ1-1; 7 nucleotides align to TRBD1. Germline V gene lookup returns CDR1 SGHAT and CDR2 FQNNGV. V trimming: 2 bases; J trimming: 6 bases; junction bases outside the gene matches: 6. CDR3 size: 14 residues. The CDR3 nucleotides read TGTGCCAGCAGCTTACGGCAGGGGGACCCTGAAGCTTTCTTT. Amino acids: CASSLRQGDPEAFF. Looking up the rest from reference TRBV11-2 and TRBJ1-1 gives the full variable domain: EAGVAQSPRYKIIEKRQSVAFWCNPISGHATLYWYQQILGQGPKLLIQFQNNGVVDDSQLPKDRFSAERLKGVDSTLKIQPAKLEDSAVYLCASSLRQGDPEAFFGQGTRLTVV.

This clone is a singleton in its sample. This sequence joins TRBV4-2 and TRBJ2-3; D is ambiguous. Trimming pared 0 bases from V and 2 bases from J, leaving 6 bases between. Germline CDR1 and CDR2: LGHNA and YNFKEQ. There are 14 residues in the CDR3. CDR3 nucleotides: TGTGCCAGCAGCCAAGATGTTATCACAGATACGCAGTATTTT. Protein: CASSQDVITDTQYF.

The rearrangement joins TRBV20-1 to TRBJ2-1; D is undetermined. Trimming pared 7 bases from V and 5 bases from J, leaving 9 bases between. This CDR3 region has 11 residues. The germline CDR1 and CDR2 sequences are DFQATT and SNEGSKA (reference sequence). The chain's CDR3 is CSGRGDNEQFF. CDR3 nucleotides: TGCAGTGGCCGCGGCGACAATGAGCAGTTCTTC.

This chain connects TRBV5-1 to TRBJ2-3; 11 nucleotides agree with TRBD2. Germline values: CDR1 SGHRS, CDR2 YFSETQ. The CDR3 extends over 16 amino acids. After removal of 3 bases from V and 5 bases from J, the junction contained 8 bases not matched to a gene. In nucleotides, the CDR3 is TGCGCCAGCAGCTGGGGACTAGCGGAGATAAAAGATACGCAGTATTTT. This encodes CASSWGLAEIKDTQYF.

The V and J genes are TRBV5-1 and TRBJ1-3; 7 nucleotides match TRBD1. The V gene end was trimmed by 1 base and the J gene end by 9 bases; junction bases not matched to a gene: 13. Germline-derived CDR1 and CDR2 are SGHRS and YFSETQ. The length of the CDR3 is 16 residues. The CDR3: CASSLSPGGVYPTIYF. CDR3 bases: TGCGCCAGCAGCTTGTCTCCAGGGGGAGTTTATCCCACCATATATTTT.

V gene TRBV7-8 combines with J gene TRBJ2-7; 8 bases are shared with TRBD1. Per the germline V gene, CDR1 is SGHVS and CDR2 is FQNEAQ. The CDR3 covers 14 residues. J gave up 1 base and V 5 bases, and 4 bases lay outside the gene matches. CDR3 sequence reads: CASSTDRGSYEQYF. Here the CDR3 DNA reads TGTGCCAGCAGCACCGACAGGGGTTCCTACGAGCAGTACTTC.

CDR3 bases: TGTGCCAGCAGCGTTACTGGACAGGGTATAGGAGAGACCCAGTACTTC. Its protein is CASSVTGQGIGETQYF. The chain joins TRBV9 to TRBJ2-5; 8 bases agree with TRBD1. This CDR3 contains 16 residues. Trimming cost V 2 bases and J 4 bases; bases outside gene matches: 10. Germline CDR1 is SGDLS and CDR2 is YYNGEE.

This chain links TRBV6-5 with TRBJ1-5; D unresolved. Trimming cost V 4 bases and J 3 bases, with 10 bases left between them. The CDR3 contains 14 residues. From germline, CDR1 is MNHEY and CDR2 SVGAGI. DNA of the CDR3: TGTGCCAGCAGTTCACCTGGGGACAATCAGCCCCAGCATTTT. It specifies CASSSPGDNQPQHF.

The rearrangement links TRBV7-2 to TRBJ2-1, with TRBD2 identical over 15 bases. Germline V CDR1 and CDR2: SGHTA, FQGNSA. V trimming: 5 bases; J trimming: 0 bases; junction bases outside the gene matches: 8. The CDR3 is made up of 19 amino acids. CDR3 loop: CASSLRTSGGVSSYNEQFF. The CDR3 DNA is TGTGCCAGCAGCCTCCGGACTAGCGGGGGGGTTAGCTCCTACAATGAGCAGTTCTTC.

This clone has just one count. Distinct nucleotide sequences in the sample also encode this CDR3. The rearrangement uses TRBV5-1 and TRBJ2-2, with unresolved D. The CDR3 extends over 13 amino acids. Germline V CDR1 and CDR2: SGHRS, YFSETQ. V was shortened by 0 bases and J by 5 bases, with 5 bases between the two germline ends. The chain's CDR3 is CASSLDVTGELFF. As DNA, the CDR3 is TGCGCCAGCAGCTTGGACGTGACCGGGGAGCTGTTTTTT.

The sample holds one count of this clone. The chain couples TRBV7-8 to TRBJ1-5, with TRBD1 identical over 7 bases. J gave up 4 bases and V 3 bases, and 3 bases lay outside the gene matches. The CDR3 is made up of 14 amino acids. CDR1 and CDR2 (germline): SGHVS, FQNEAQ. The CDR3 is CASSLTGWNQPQHF. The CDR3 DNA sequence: TGTGCCAGCAGCTTGACAGGGTGGAATCAGCCCCAGCATTTT. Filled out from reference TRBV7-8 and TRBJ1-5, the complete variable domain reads GAGVSQSPRYKVAKRGQDVALRCDPISGHVSLFWYQQALGQGPEFLTYFQNEAQLDKSGLPSDRFFAERPEGSVSTLKIQRTQQEDSAVYLCASSLTGWNQPQHFGDGTRLSIL.